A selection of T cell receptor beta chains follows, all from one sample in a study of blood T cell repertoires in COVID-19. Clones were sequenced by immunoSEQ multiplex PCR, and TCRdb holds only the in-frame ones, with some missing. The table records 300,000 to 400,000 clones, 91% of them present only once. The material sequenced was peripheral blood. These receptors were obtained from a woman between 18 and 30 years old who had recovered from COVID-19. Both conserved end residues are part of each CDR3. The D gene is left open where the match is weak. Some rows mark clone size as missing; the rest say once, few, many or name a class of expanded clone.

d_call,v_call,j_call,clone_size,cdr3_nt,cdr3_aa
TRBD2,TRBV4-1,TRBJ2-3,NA,TGCGCCAGCAGCCCCCGGGGACTACCACTCACAGATACGCAGTATTTT,CASSPRGLPLTDTQYF
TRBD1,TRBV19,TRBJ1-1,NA,TGTGCCAGTAGTAGGGGGGGACAGGGATGGACTGAAGCTTTCTTT,CASSRGGQGWTEAFF
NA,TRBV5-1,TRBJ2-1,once,TGCGCCAGCAGCTTGGCAGGGTTCAATGAGCAGTTCTTC,CASSLAGFNEQFF
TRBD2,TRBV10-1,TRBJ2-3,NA,TGCGCCAGCAGTGCTTTGACTAGCGGGACCACAGATACGCAGTATTTT,CASSALTSGTTDTQYF
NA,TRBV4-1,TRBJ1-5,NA,TGCGCCAGCACCCCTTTGGGAGGTTGGGATCAGCCCCAGCATTTT,CASTPLGGWDQPQHF
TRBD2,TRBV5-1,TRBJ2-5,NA,TGCGCCAGCAGCTTGTCACTAGCGAAAGAGACCCAGTACTTC,CASSLSLAKETQYF
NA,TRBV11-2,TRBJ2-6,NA,TGTGCCAGCAGCTTAGAGATGCGGGCCTCTGGGGCCAACGTCCTGACTTTC,CASSLEMRASGANVLTF
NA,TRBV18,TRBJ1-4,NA,TGTGCCAGCTCACAACTAGACGGGGAAAAACTGTTTTTT,CASSQLDGEKLFF
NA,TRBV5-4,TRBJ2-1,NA,TGTGCCAGCAGCGAGAAGACTGGCTCGAATGAGCAGTTCTTC,CASSEKTGSNEQFF
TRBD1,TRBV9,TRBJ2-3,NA,TGTGCCAGCTCCTGGACAGGGGGCACAGATACGCAGTATTTT,CASSWTGGTDTQYF
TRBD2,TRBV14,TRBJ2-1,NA,TGTGCCAGCAGCAGGTGGGGGGAGGGCTCCTACAATGAGCAGTTCTTC,CASSRWGEGSYNEQFF
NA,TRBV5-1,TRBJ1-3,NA,TGCGCCAGCAGTTCGACGGGCTCTGGAAACACCATATATTTT,CASSSTGSGNTIYF
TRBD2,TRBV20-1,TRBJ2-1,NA,TGCAGTGCTAGTTCCGGAGGACTAGCGAGTTACAATGAGCAGTTCTTC,CSASSGGLASYNEQFF
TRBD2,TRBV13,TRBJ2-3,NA,TGTGCCAGCAGCTTAGCACTAGCGGGCCCTGGGGATACGCAGTATTTT,CASSLALAGPGDTQYF
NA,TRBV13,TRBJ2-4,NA,TGTGCCAGCAGCCCGGGACTTGTCGAAAACATTCAGTACTTC,CASSPGLVENIQYF
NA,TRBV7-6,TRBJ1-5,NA,TGTGCCAGCAGCTCCGGCTTCCGGGCCGGGGGCAATCAGCCCCAGCATTTT,CASSSGFRAGGNQPQHF
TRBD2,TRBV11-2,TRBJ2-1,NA,TGTGCCAGCAGCCCTAGTGGGGCGGGAGGGCTTCGTGAGCAGTTCTTC,CASSPSGAGGLREQFF
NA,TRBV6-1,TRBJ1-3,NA,TGTGCCAGCAGTGAGGGGACGCGGGGAGGCACCATATATTTT,CASSEGTRGGTIYF
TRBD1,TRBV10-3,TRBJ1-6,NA,TGTGCCATCAGTGACCCGACAGGGGTGGGAAATTCACCCCTCCACTTT,CAISDPTGVGNSPLHF
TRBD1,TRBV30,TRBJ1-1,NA,TGTGCCTGGAGCTGGACAGGGGGCACTGAAGCTTTCTTT,CAWSWTGGTEAFF
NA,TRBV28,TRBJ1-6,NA,TGTGCCAGCAGGGAGGGGAATTCACCCCTCCACTTT,CASREGNSPLHF
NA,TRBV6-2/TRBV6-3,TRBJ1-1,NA,TGTGCCAGCAGTTACGGGCAGGGGATCGCTGAAGCTTTCTTT,CASSYGQGIAEAFF
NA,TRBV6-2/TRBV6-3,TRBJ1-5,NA,TGTGCCAGCAGTCAAGACAGAGCACAACGTTATAGCAATCAGCCCCAGCATTTT,CASSQDRAQRYSNQPQHF
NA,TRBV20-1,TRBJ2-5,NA,TGCAGTGCTAGTCTACCCCAAGAGACCCAGTACTTC,CSASLPQETQYF
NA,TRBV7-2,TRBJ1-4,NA,TGTGCCAGCAGCTCATGGGCAGATGAAAAACTGTTTTTT,CASSSWADEKLFF
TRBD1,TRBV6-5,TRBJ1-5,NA,TGTGCCAGCAGCGACAGGGGGCCAAGTCAGCCCCAGCATTTT,CASSDRGPSQPQHF
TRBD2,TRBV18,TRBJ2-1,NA,TGTGCCAGCTCACCCGGGCTAGCGGGAGGAACTGAGCAGTTCTTC,CASSPGLAGGTEQFF
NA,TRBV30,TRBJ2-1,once,TGTGCCTGGAGTAGCCGCAATGAGCAGTTCTTC,CAWSSRNEQFF
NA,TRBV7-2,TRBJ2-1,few,TGTGCCAGCAGCTTAGGAGGCACGGACAATGAGCAGTTCTTC,CASSLGGTDNEQFF
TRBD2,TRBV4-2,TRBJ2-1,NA,TGTGCCAGCAGCCAGGGTGGGCTAGCGGGTTACAATGAGCAGTTCTTC,CASSQGGLAGYNEQFF
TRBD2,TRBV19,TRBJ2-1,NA,TGTGCCAGTAGTATAGTAGCTAGCGGGAGATCCTACAATGAGCAGTTCTTC,CASSIVASGRSYNEQFF
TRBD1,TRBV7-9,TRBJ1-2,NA,TGTGCCAGCAGCTTAGCGTCGGACAGGGAAAAAGGCTACACCTTC,CASSLASDREKGYTF
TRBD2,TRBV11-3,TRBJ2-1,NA,TGTGCCAGCAGACCTGGTGAGGGAGGGAAATGGGATGAGCAGTTCTTC,CASRPGEGGKWDEQFF
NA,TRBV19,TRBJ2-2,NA,TGTGCCAGTAGTATAATTGGTAGCGGAGTCGGGGAGCTGTTTTTT,CASSIIGSGVGELFF
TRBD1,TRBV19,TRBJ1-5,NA,TGTGCCAGTACAGTAGTTTTAGGGGGCCGGCAGCCCCAGCATTTT,CASTVVLGGRQPQHF
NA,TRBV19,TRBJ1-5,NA,TGTGCCAGTAGTATCGGGAAGGGAGGCAATCAGCCCCAGCATTTT,CASSIGKGGNQPQHF
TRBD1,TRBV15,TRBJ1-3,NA,TGTGCCACCAGCACCAGGACAGGGACCTCTGGAAACACCATATATTTT,CATSTRTGTSGNTIYF
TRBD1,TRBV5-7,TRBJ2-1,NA,TGTGCCAGCAGCTTGGTGAGTGACAGGGGGCTCGGAAATGAGCAGTTCTTC,CASSLVSDRGLGNEQFF
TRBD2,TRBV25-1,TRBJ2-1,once,TGTGCCAGCAGGGGCGGGAGGGCTTACAATGAGCAGTTCTTC,CASRGGRAYNEQFF
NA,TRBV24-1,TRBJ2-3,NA,TGTGCCACCAGTGATTTCGGCAGCAGAGGTGGAGATACGCAGTATTTT,CATSDFGSRGGDTQYF
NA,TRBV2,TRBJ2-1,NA,TGTGCCAGCATGACTCACCGGCCCCTAACTACCTACAATGAGCAGTTCTTC,CASMTHRPLTTYNEQFF
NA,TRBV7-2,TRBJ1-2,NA,TGTGCCAGCAGCCATCGAGAGGGTAACTATGGCTACACCTTC,CASSHREGNYGYTF
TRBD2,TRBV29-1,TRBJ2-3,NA,TGCAGCGGGGGACTAGCGGGGAGCACAGATACGCAGTATTTT,CSGGLAGSTDTQYF
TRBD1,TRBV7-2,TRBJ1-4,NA,TGTGCCAGCAGCTTAGCGAGGGGACAGGGGCCAACTAATGAAAAACTGTTTTTT,CASSLARGQGPTNEKLFF
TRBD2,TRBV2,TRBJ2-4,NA,TGTGCCAGCAGTTCGAGCGGGAGGGTTGCCAAAAACATTCAGTACTTC,CASSSSGRVAKNIQYF
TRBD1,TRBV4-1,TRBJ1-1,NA,TGCGCCAGCAGCCACCAGGGGGCGCGAACTGAAGCTTTCTTT,CASSHQGARTEAFF
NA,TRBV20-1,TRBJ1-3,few,TGCAGTGCAAGTCGCGTTCTCGCTGGAAACACCATATATTTT,CSASRVLAGNTIYF